The 14 T cell receptor beta chains below were found in one sample sequenced in a study of shared clonotypes between healthy human individuals. The assay was immunoSEQ multiplex PCR, and TCRdb's table has in-frame clones only and misses some. The sample has millions of clones; around 95% are singletons. What was sequenced was naive CD4+ T cells sorted from blood. Subset: CD45RA+ positively selected. These receptor sequences come from a man between 18 and 35 years old in good health.

The V and J genes are TRBV5-4 and TRBJ2-1; TRBD1 might be the D (6 bases). V gave up 3 bases and J gave up 4 bases, with 11 bases separating them. The CDR3 is made up of 14 amino acids. Germline values: CDR1 SGHNT, CDR2 YYREEE (reference sequence). The CDR3 region is CASSYRTVYNEQFF. The CDR3 DNA sequence: TGTGCCAGCAGCTATCGGACAGTTTACAATGAGCAGTTCTTC.

This clone occurred once. The V and J genes are TRBV29-1 and TRBJ2-1; 8 bases map to TRBD1. This CDR3 has 16 residues. J lost 4 bases, V lost 0 bases, and 8 bases had no gene match. The V gene's germline CDR1 is SQVTM and CDR2 ANQGSEA. DNA of the CDR3: TGCAGCGTTGAAGATTGGCCAGGGGGCAGTTACAATGAGCAGTTCTTC. Translating gives CSVEDWPGGSYNEQFF.

The CDR3 sequence is CASSRGQVKGEQYF. The DNA of the CDR3 is TGTGCCAGCAGTAGAGGACAGGTAAAGGGGGAGCAGTACTTC. The J gene is TRBJ2-7, the V gene TRBV6-6, with 7 bases lining up with TRBD1. The V gene's germline CDR1 is MNHNY and CDR2 SVGAGI (reference sequence). V lost 5 bases, J lost 7 bases, and 11 bases stayed unmatched. The CDR3 sequence is 14 residues long.

The J gene is TRBJ2-2, the V gene TRBV4-2; 10 nucleotides align to TRBD2. This CDR3 has 17 residues. Germline V lookup: CDR1 LGHNA, CDR2 YNFKEQ. Trimming took 3 bases from V and 2 from J; bases not matched to a gene: 6. This CDR3 reads CASSQGLAGVNTGELFF. For the CDR3, the DNA is TGTGCCAGCAGCCAGGGTCTAGCGGGGGTAAACACCGGGGAGCTGTTTTTT.

A remark on this clone: A much larger clone lies one base from this, so it may be a read error. CDR3 sequence (DNA): TGTGCCTGGAGGGAGAACACCGGGGAGCTGTTTTTT. As protein: CAWRENTGELFF. The chain joins TRBV30 to TRBJ2-2, with D unresolved. This CDR3 contains 12 residues. Per the germline V gene, CDR1 is GTSNPN and CDR2 is SVGIG (reference sequence). Trimming removed 3 bases from V and 1 base from J, with 3 bases in between.

The chain recombines TRBV4-2 with TRBJ2-6; D perhaps matches TRBD1 (5 bases). Looked up from germline, CDR1 is LGHNA and CDR2 is YNFKEQ. The CDR3 extends over 20 amino acids. The V and J ends lost 1 base and 4 bases respectively, with 23 bases between them. The CDR3 DNA is TGTGCCAGCAGCCAAGTGGGGCTCGGCCGTTTGTTGGGCGGGGCCAACGTCCTGACTTTC. Translating it yields CASSQVGLGRLLGGANVLTF.

This chain uses TRBV11-2 with TRBJ1-1, with 8 bases that match TRBD1. This CDR3 contains 16 residues. CDR1 and CDR2 (germline): SGHAT, FQNNGV. The V gene end was trimmed by 1 base and the J gene end by 1 base; junction bases not matched to a gene: 5. CDR3 sequence reads: CASSLGGQGPNTEAFF. In DNA, the CDR3 is TGTGCCAGCAGCTTAGGAGGACAGGGACCGAACACTGAAGCTTTCTTT.

The chain has TRBV4-2 and TRBJ2-6, with D perhaps matching TRBD2 (5 bases). The CDR3 spans 17 residues. Trimming left V 0 bases short and J 0 bases short, with 9 bases between. Looked up from germline, CDR1 is LGHNA and CDR2 is YNFKEQ. CDR3 amino acids: CASSQERGNSGANVLTF. The CDR3 coding sequence is TGTGCCAGCAGCCAAGAGAGAGGGAACTCTGGGGCCAACGTCCTGACTTTC.

V is TRBV5-4 and J is TRBJ2-2, with 7 bases that match TRBD1. Germline V gives CDR1 SGHNT, CDR2 YYREEE (reference sequence). Trimming took 0 bases from V and 4 from J; bases not matched to a gene: 6. CDR3 size: 16 residues. CDR3 protein: CASSLGQGVSTGELFF. The CDR3 DNA sequence: TGTGCCAGCAGCTTGGGCCAGGGGGTGAGCACCGGGGAGCTGTTTTTT.

The chain has TRBV12-5 and TRBJ2-7; D not resolved. CDR1 LGHNT and CDR2 FRNRAP come from the germline V gene. The CDR3 contains 12 residues. V gave up 6 bases and J gave up 6 bases, with 12 bases separating them. Here the CDR3 DNA reads TGTGCTAGTGGCTTAGGATTTGGCGAGCAGTACTTC. Its protein is CASGLGFGEQYF.

The J gene is TRBJ1-6, the V gene TRBV5-8, with D hard to call. Germline-derived CDR1 and CDR2 are SGHTS and YDEGEE. This CDR3 is 15 amino acids long. Trimming left V 0 bases short and J 1 base short, with 5 bases between. Here the CDR3 DNA reads TGTGCCAGCAGCTTGGTTCGGTCCTATAATTCACCCCTCCACTTT. This codes for CASSLVRSYNSPLHF. Together with reference TRBV5-8 and TRBJ1-6, the CDR3 gives the full variable domain: EAGVTQSPTHLIKTRGQQATLRCSPISGHTSVYWYQQALGLGLQFLLWYDEGEERNRGNFPPRFSGRQFPNYSSELNVNALELEDSALYLCASSLVRSYNSPLHFGNGTRLTVT.

This clone has a single count. The chain links TRBV7-9 to TRBJ2-7; D remains ambiguous. CDR1 SEHNR and CDR2 FQNEAQ come from the germline V gene (reference sequence). Trimming left V 2 bases short and J 5 bases short, with 7 bases between. This CDR3 is 12 amino acids long. This chain's CDR3 is CASSLSTDEQYF. The CDR3, as DNA: TGTGCCAGCAGCTTATCTACAGACGAGCAGTACTTC.

This chain links TRBV6-5 with TRBJ2-1; 10 bases are a match to TRBD1. The CDR3 is 15 residues long. Per germline, CDR1 MNHEY and CDR2 SVGAGI. The trim removed 5 bases at V and 7 bases at J, leaving 8 bases unmatched. The CDR3 DNA reads as TGTGCCAGCAGTCAAAGACAGGGGGCAGGGAATGAGCAGTTCTTC. Protein: CASSQRQGAGNEQFF.

The chain uses TRBV10-1 and TRBJ2-6; no definite D call. The CDR3 loop spans 15 amino acids. The V and J ends lost 4 bases and 0 bases respectively, with 7 bases between them. Germline CDR1 reads WNHNN; CDR2 reads SYGVQD (reference sequence). Written as DNA, the CDR3 is TGCGCCAGCAGTGCCGGCCGCTCTGGGGCCAACGTCCTGACTTTC. Its translation: CASSAGRSGANVLTF.